This T cell receptor beta chain appears in the sequencing data of a study of T cell therapy after organ transplantation (dated by TCRdb to between 2018 and 2021). Study-level background: Autologous CMV-specific T cells, expanded in vitro for about 2 weeks with a peptide pool of 30 HLA class I and II CMV epitopes, were used as therapy products. Patients were given up to 6 doses of T cells at 2-week intervals and were followed for 29 weeks after finishing therapy. Among the ten patients, eight were classed as clinical responders, while two were classed as nonresponders. The median number of CMV-specific T cells given to patients was 1.92 x 10^8, delivered over 2 to 6 intravenous infusions. An open-label phase I trial of autologous CMV-specific adoptive T cell therapy in solid-organ transplant recipients was the basis for the study, which was a follow-up TRBV repertoire analysis. Peripheral blood samples for the pretherapy time point were taken before T cell therapy began. Long-term post-therapy samples were available for only 8 of the 10 patients.

The immunoSEQ two-step, bias-controlled multiplex PCR assay was used to amplify TRB CDR3 regions from genomic DNA. An Illumina NextSeq 500 was used to sequence the CDR3 libraries. Per the original workflow: Initial alignment and bioinformatics, including bias normalization against synthetic CDR3 analogs, were performed with the immunoSEQ Analyzer platform. V, D and J genes were annotated according to IMGT database definitions. VDJtools version 1.1.10 and the R package tcR version 2.2.1.11 were used with default settings for further TRBV analyses. GLIPH analysis was done using default settings in version 1.0. Significant clonotype frequency changes were tested by 2-sided binomial test with Benjamini-Hochberg correction (alpha = 0.01) in CDR3 sequences with at least 5 reads. In its TCRdb copy, this immuneACCESS table keeps in-frame sequences only and misses some clones. Where compared with another copy, unresolved V genes explain less than half of these, and the others have no known cause. V, J and clone size were drawn from that table, and D and trimming were deduced from the DNA. The sample table records 51,000 or so clones; about 95% of these occur just once. Around 3.2% of the sample belongs to the ten largest clones.

The paper's findings and limits, for the study overall: Reduced sample coverage from poor CD8+ T cell yield may be reflected in the few expansions detected in nonresponders. Fold change in CD8 clonality after therapy inversely correlated with pretherapy clonality, suggesting less biased repertoires were more receptive to remodeling. Both transferred clonotypes and endogenous clonotypes not detected in the therapy products appeared to be included in post-therapy reconstitution. Assessment of confounders such as concurrent antirejection and antiviral medications was prevented by the small cohort. Nonresponders showed marked pretherapy clonal expansions with minimal repertoire change after therapy.

What the time point label conveys for this sample: before start of T cell therapy. The patients had received solid-organ transplants and had cytomegalovirus that was drug-resistant/recurrent. Some ten trial participants were chosen for repertoire analysis on the basis of the availability of post-therapy peripheral blood mononuclear cells. A BD FACSAria III was used to sort viable CD3+CD8+CD4- lymphocytes from PBMCs. The Qiagen DNeasy Kit was used to extract genomic DNA from sorted cells. CDR1 and CDR2 are drawn from the germline V gene: MRHNA, SNTAGT. There are 16 amino acids in the CDR3, from cysteine to phenylalanine inclusive. CDR3 DNA only is kept here, 48 bases in frame from base 1. V is pared back by 0 bases and J by 0 bases, with 8 bases lying between the germline termini. Turning to this clone: Its antigen remains unidentified. No clone much larger than this one lies a single base away; base qualities are absent.

The material was CD8+ T cells from blood, obtained before autologous CMV-specific T cell therapy. This TCR derives from a human patient who had received a solid organ transplant and had CMV disease. The chain couples TRBV6-4 to TRBJ2-2; TRBD2 is a weak D gene call, 5 bases matching. The CDR3 is CASSDSERTNTGELFF. The DNA sequence is TGTGCCAGCAGTGACTCAGAGCGGACGAACACCGGGGAGCTGTTTTTT.